The T cell receptor beta chain described here comes from a study of cytomegalovirus exposure and HLA in healthy donors. The CDR3 extends over 15 amino acids. From germline, CDR1 is KGHSH and CDR2 LQKENI. The ends lost 6 bases at V and 4 bases at J; junction bases unmatched: 9. Use of 60 Vbeta and 13 Jbeta primers characterized the PCR. Generated by immunoSEQ multiplex PCR, the TCRdb table keeps only in-frame clones and is missing some. The sample has 75,000 to 95,000 clones; around 69% are singletons. The sequence was obtained from a man aged 30 to 45 in good health and CMV-seronegative. Sequences were obtained from PBMCs. The chain joins TRBV18 to TRBJ1-5; 7 nucleotides agree with TRBD1. The chain's CDR3 is CASSAGTDLNQPQHF. The CDR3, as DNA: TGTGCCAGCTCGGCCGGGACAGACCTTAATCAGCCCCAGCATTTT. Complete variable domain (other parts from reference TRBV18 and TRBJ1-5): NAGVMQNPRHLVRRRGQEARLRCSPMKGHSHVYWYRQLPEEGLKFMVYLQKENIIDESGMPKERFSAEFPKEGPSILRIQQVVRGDSAAYFCASSAGTDLNQPQHFGDGTRLSIL.